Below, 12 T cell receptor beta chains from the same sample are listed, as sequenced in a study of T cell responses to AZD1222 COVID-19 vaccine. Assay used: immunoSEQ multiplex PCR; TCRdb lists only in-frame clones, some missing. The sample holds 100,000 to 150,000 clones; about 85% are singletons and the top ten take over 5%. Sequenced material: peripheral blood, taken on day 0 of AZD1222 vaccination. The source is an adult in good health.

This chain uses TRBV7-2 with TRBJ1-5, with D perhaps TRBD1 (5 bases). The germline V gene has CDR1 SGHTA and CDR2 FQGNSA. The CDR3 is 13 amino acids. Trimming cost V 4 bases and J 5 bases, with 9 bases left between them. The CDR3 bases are TGTGCCAGCAGCTACAGGAGAGATCAGCCCCAGCATTTT. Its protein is CASSYRRDQPQHF.

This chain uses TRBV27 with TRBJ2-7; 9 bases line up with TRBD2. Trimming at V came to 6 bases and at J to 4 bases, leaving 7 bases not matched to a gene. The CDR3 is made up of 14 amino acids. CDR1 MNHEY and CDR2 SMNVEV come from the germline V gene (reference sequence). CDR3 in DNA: TGTGCCAGCAGGGCGGGGGGGTTTCCTTACGAGCAGTACTTC. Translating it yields CASRAGGFPYEQYF.

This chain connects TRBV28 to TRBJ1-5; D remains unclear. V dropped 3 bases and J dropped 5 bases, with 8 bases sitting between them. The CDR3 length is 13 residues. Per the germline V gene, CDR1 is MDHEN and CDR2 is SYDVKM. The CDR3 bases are TGTGCCAGCAGTTTTGACCGGGATCAGCCCCAGCATTTT. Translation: CASSFDRDQPQHF.

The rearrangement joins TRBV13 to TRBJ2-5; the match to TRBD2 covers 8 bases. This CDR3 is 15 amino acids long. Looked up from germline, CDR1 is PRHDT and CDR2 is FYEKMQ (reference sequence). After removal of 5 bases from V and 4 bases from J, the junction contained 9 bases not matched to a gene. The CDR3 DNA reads TGTGCCAGCAGCCGGGACACCCGGGGGGGAGAGACCCAGTACTTC. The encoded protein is CASSRDTRGGETQYF.

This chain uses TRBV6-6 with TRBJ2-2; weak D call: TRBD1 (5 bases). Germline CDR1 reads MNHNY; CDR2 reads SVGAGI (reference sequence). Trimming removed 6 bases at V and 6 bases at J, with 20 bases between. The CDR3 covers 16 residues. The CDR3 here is CASSYQGHARAGELFF. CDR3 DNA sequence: TGTGCCAGCAGCTATCAAGGACATGCGCGCGCCGGGGAGCTGTTTTTT.

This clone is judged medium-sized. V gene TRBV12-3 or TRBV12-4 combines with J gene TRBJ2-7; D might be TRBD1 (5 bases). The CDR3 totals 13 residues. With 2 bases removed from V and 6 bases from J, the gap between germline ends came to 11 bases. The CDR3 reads CASSLQTAFEQYF. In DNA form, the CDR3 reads TGTGCCAGCAGTTTACAGACAGCCTTCGAGCAGTACTTC.

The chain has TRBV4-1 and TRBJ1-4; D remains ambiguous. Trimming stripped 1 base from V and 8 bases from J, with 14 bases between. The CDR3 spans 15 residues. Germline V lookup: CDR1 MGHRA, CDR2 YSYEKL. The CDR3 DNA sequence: TGCGCCAGCAGCCAAGGTGAGGGTTTCCGGGAAAAACTGTTTTTT. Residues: CASSQGEGFREKLFF.

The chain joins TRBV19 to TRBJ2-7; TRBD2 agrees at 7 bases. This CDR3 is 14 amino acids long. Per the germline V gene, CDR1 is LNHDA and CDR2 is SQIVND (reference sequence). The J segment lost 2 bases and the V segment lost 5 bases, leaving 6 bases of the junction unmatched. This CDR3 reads CASSDPGLTYEQYF. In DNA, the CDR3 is TGTGCCAGTAGTGATCCGGGACTAACCTACGAGCAGTACTTC.

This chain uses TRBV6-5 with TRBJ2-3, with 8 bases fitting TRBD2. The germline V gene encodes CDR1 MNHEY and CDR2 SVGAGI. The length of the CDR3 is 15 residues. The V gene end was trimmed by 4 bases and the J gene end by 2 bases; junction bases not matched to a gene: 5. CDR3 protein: CASSSAGGDTDTQYF. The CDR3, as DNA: TGTGCCAGCAGTTCGGCGGGGGGCGACACAGATACGCAGTATTTT.

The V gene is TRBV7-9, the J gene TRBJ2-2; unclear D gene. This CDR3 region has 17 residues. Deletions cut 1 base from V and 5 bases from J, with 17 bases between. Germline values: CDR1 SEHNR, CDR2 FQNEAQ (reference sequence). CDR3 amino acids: CASSLEVRSQGTGELFF. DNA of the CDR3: TGTGCCAGCAGCTTAGAAGTGAGGTCCCAAGGGACCGGGGAGCTGTTTTTT.

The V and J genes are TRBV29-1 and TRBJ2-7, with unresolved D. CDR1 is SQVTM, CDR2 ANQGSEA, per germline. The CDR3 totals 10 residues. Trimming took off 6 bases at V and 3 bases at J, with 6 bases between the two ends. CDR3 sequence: CSVYDYEQYF. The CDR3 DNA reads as TGCAGCGTATATGACTACGAGCAGTACTTC.

The chain's CDR3 is CASSMAGRGANVLTF. CDR3 in DNA: TGTGCCAGTAGTATGGCGGGGAGAGGGGCCAACGTCCTGACTTTC. The V gene is TRBV19, the J gene TRBJ2-6; possibly TRBD2 for D (6 bases). This CDR3 region has 15 residues. Germline assignment: CDR1 LNHDA and CDR2 SQIVND (reference sequence). V was clipped by 3 bases and J by 4 bases, with 10 bases between them.